These T cell receptor beta chains were read from a single sample in a study of blood T cell repertoires in COVID-19. Libraries were prepared by immunoSEQ multiplex PCR; TCRdb keeps only in-frame clonotypes and omits some of them. The repertoire consists of just over 150,000 clones, with about 90% occurring once and the leading ten covering more than 4.5%. The sample taken for sequencing was peripheral blood. The source of these receptors is a man under 40 with COVID-19, enrolled during active disease. CDR3s include the opening cysteine and the closing phenylalanine or tryptophan. A D gene is named only where the DNA matches it firmly. The size entry is marked missing in some rows and otherwise reads once, few, many or a size class.

D,V,size,J,CDR3,DNA
.,TRBV7-9,.,TRBJ1-1,CASSSSPDLGGGAFF,TGTGCCAGCAGCTCATCACCCGACCTAGGGGGGGGAGCTTTCTTT
TRBD1,TRBV6-2/TRBV6-3,.,TRBJ2-5,CASSSPSTGDHQETQYF,TGTGCCAGCAGCTCCCCTTCTACAGGGGACCACCAAGAGACCCAGTACTTC
.,TRBV6-5,once,TRBJ2-5,CASQGQGETQYF,TGTGCCAGCCAGGGGCAGGGAGAGACCCAGTACTTC
TRBD1,TRBV19,.,TRBJ2-1,CASRGGRGYNEQFF,TGTGCCAGTAGGGGTGGCAGGGGGTACAATGAGCAGTTCTTC
.,TRBV7-9,.,TRBJ1-2,CASSLSRGNNIGGYTF,TGTGCCAGCAGCTTATCAAGAGGGAATAACATCGGCGGCTACACCTTC
TRBD1,TRBV19,.,TRBJ1-2,CASRLRDSYGYTF,TGTGCCAGTAGACTCCGGGACAGCTATGGCTACACCTTC
TRBD1,TRBV18,.,TRBJ1-6,CASSAQQGAANNSPLHF,TGTGCCAGCTCTGCCCAACAGGGGGCGGCCAATAATTCACCCCTCCACTTT
TRBD1,TRBV28,once,TRBJ1-1,CASSPGQGNTEAFF,TGTGCCAGCAGCCCAGGACAGGGGAACACTGAAGCTTTCTTT
TRBD1,TRBV24-1,.,TRBJ1-5,CAPWAQGAKVGNQPQHF,TGTGCCCCTTGGGCACAGGGGGCTAAAGTAGGCAATCAGCCCCAGCATTTT
TRBD2,TRBV11-2,.,TRBJ2-7,CASSLWSAGRMASYEQYF,TGTGCCAGCAGCTTATGGTCAGCGGGACGCATGGCGTCCTACGAGCAGTACTTC
TRBD2,TRBV10-3,.,TRBJ2-7,CAISERGAGLAGGPSYEQYF,TGTGCCATCAGTGAAAGAGGGGCCGGACTAGCGGGAGGGCCGTCATACGAGCAGTACTTC
.,TRBV2,.,TRBJ1-2,CASKWEVYGYTF,TGTGCCAGCAAGTGGGAGGTCTATGGCTACACCTTC
TRBD2,TRBV2,few,TRBJ2-3,CASRTSGATDTQYF,TGTGCCAGCCGGACTAGCGGAGCTACAGATACGCAGTATTTT
TRBD1,TRBV5-1,.,TRBJ1-5,CASSPTGANQPQHF,TGCGCCAGCAGCCCGACAGGGGCAAATCAGCCCCAGCATTTT
.,TRBV5-4,.,TRBJ1-1,CASSLAGSRTEAFF,TGTGCCAGCAGCTTGGCAGGGTCCAGGACTGAAGCTTTCTTT
TRBD1,TRBV6-2/TRBV6-3,.,TRBJ2-1,CASSSSGTAEFF,TGTGCCAGCAGTTCTTCCGGGACAGCGGAGTTCTTC
TRBD2,TRBV9,.,TRBJ2-1,CASSRSGGYNEQFF,TGTGCCAGCAGCCGGAGCGGGGGGTACAATGAGCAGTTCTTC
TRBD2,TRBV7-7,.,TRBJ2-3,CASSRGLAGGRDTQYF,TGTGCCAGCAGCCGAGGACTAGCGGGAGGGAGGGATACGCAGTATTTT
.,TRBV5-1,.,TRBJ1-1,CASSLGQGPLFKAFF,TGCGCCAGCAGCTTAGGACAAGGGCCGTTGTTTAAAGCTTTCTTT
.,TRBV11-3,.,TRBJ2-1,CASSPGGRAGEQFF,TGTGCCAGCAGCCCCGGGGGTCGGGCGGGGGAGCAGTTCTTC
TRBD2,TRBV28,.,TRBJ2-3,CASSFHQIPLAGEGTDTQYF,TGTGCCAGCAGTTTCCATCAAATACCTCTAGCGGGAGAAGGCACAGATACGCAGTATTTT
TRBD1,TRBV9,.,TRBJ1-1,CASSPGGAWNTEAFF,TGTGCCAGCAGCCCAGGGGGCGCTTGGAACACTGAAGCTTTCTTT
.,TRBV7-2,.,TRBJ1-5,CASSPRVLSNQPQHF,TGTGCCAGCAGCCCTCGGGTCCTAAGCAATCAGCCCCAGCATTTT
TRBD1,TRBV19,once,TRBJ1-1,CATRTGTGGGAEAFF,TGTGCCACCCGGACCGGGACAGGGGGCGGTGCTGAAGCTTTCTTT
TRBD1,TRBV27,.,TRBJ1-1,CASSHFRDRVDTEAFF,TGTGCCAGCAGTCACTTCCGGGACAGGGTGGACACTGAAGCTTTCTTT
TRBD2,TRBV18,.,TRBJ2-3,CASSTISGSSTDTQYF,TGTGCCAGCTCAACCATTAGCGGGTCTAGCACAGATACGCAGTATTTT
.,TRBV13,.,TRBJ2-7,CASSLSERTYEQYF,TGTGCCAGCAGCTTGAGCGAGCGGACCTACGAGCAGTACTTC
.,TRBV7-9,.,TRBJ1-3,CASSLERGTGNTIYF,TGTGCCAGCAGCTTAGAAAGGGGAACTGGAAACACCATATATTTT
TRBD1,TRBV27,.,TRBJ2-5,CASSFLGLSTGNQETQYF,TGTGCCAGCAGTTTTCTGGGGCTATCGACAGGGAACCAAGAGACCCAGTACTTC
.,TRBV2,.,TRBJ2-7,CASTDFQGFLYEQYF,TGTGCCAGCACTGACTTTCAGGGATTTCTCTACGAGCAGTACTTC
.,TRBV11-2,.,TRBJ2-1,CASSGADYNEQFF,TGTGCCAGCAGCGGAGCGGACTACAATGAGCAGTTCTTC
TRBD1,TRBV2,.,TRBJ1-1,CASRGQDEDTEAFF,TGTGCCAGCAGGGGACAGGACGAGGACACTGAAGCTTTCTTT